The subject of this entry is one T cell receptor beta chain. Method: immunoSEQ multiplex PCR; TCRdb's copy keeps in-frame clones and lacks some. The sample holds 130,000 or so clones, about 88% seen once. The CDR3 totals 13 residues. The germline V gene has CDR1 SGHTA and CDR2 FQGNSA. Trimming cost V 0 bases and J 3 bases, with 6 bases left between them. This entry belongs to a study of blood T cell repertoires in COVID-19. Whole-study context: Samples taken during acute and convalescent COVID-19 were collected in the United States, Italy and Spain. The analysed material was cDNA or gDNA that came from T cells, B-cell-depleted T cells, or PBMCs.

The sequence came from a man in his forties or fifties with acute COVID-19. The source material was PBMCs or T cells enriched from blood (not recorded which). The chain recombines TRBV7-2 with TRBJ2-7; D is unresolved. The CDR3 spells CASSLANGYEQYF. The CDR3 nucleotides read TGTGCCAGCAGCTTAGCGAACGGCTACGAGCAGTACTTC.